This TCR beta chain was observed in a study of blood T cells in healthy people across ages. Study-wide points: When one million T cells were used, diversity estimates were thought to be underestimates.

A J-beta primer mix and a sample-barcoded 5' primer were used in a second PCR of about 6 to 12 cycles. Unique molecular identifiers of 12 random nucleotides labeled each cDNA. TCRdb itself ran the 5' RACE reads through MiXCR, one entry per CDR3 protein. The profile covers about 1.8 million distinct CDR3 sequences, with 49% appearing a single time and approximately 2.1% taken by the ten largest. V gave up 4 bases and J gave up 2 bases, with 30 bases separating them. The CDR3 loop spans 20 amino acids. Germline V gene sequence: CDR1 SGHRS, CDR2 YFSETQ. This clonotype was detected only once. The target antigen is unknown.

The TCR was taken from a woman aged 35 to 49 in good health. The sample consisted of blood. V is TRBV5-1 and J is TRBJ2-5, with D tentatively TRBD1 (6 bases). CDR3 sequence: CASSHVLGSGAKIPQETQYF. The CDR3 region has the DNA TGCGCCAGCAGCCATGTATTGGGATCAGGGGCAAAGATTCCGCAAGAGACCCAGTACTTC.